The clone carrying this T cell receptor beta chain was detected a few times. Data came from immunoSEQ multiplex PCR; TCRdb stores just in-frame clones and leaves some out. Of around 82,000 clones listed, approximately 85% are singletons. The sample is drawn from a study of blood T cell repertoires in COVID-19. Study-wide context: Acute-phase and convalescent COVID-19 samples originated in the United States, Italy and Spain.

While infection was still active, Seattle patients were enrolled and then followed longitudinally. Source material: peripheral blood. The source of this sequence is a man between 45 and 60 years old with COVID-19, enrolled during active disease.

In DNA form, the CDR3 reads TGTGCCAGCAGTGCCCTACTAGCGGGAGTCAATGAGCAGTTCTTC. Translated, it gives CASSALLAGVNEQFF. The chain joins TRBV25-1 to TRBJ2-1; 11 nucleotides match TRBD2. The V gene's germline CDR1 is MGHDK and CDR2 SYGVNS. This CDR3 is 15 amino acids long. J gave up 6 bases and V 4 bases, and 5 bases lay outside the gene matches. Full variable domain (missing parts from reference TRBV25-1 and TRBJ2-1): EADIYQTPRYLVIGTGKKITLECSQTMGHDKMYWYQQDPGMELHLIHYSYGVNSTEKGDLSSESTVSRIRTEHFPLTLESARPSHTSQYLCASSALLAGVNEQFFGPGTRLTVL.